This T cell receptor beta chain was observed in a study of CD8 T cells in Susac syndrome. Sequencing of TCR beta was carried out in blood CD8+ and CD4+ T cells. The patients serving as multiple sclerosis controls were treatment-naive. They had stable or active relapsing-remitting disease and fulfilled revised McDonald criteria. Negative isolation yielded the CD8+ and CD4+ T cells, while FACS enriched the TEMRA cells. Random-hexamer reverse transcription was applied to roughly 0.45 to 1 ug RNA. The authors amplified TCR beta CDR3 across 54 Vbeta and 13 Jbeta using immunoSEQ multiplex PCR. TCRdb re-called the immunoSEQ multiplex PCR reads with MiXCR, one entry per CDR3 protein. The sample lists about 140,000 distinct CDR3 sequences, 90% to 95% occurring once. The clonotype originates from a human donor with multiple sclerosis. Sequenced material: CD4+ T cells from PBMCs.

The CDR3 bases are TGCGCCAGCAGCCAAGTTTTCTTGGGTCCCGGGGTGAGCAATCAGCCCCAGCATTTT. Amino acid sequence: CASSQVFLGPGVSNQPQHF. The chain carries TRBV4-1 and TRBJ1-5; D not resolved. The V gene's germline CDR1 is MGHRA and CDR2 YSYEKL. V was trimmed by 1 base and J by 1 base, leaving 20 bases between them. The CDR3 extends over 19 amino acids.